The subject of this entry is one TCR beta chain. What it recognizes is unknown. TCRdb reprocessed the 5' RACE reads; each CDR3 protein has one entry and no DNA is given. This sample contains fewer than 400,000 distinct CDR3 sequences. These data are taken from a study of T cells expressing NK-cell markers. Whole-study results and caveats: In more than 5 donors, dominant CD3+CD56+NKG2C+ clonotypes ranked among the top 10 CD8+ clonotypes.

Germline V CDR1 and CDR2: SNHLY, FYNNEI. This CDR3 region has 15 residues. The rearrangement links TRBV2 to TRBJ2-1; checking the TCRdb D call of TRBD2 is not possible without DNA. Sequenced material: blood T cells: a sorted CD56 or NKG2C T cell subset, CD4+ or CD8+ T cells, or bulk PBMC T cells (not recorded which). The receptor was isolated from a woman between 50 and 59 years old in good health. The CDR3 sequence: CATRGGGGGYNEQFF.